This T cell receptor (beta chain) was documented in a study of Tregs in tolerant kidney transplant recipients. Study-wide context: Related graft donors supplied nonmyeloablative bone marrow transplants, and mixed chimerism was transient. Study-level points and caveats: The most relevant donor-specific Treg TCRbeta repertoire apparently came from expansion with activated donor B cells. Findings come from small patient numbers and require larger validation.

Some clones are missing from TCRdb's copy, which holds only in-frame ones; the method was immunoSEQ multiplex PCR. This table has about 77,000 clones, roughly 98% appearing once. CD4+CD25+CD127- Tregs, CD4+CD25- non-Tregs, CD4 and CD8 cells were sorted. Comments on this clone: Antigen: not known.

The CDR3 has 16 amino acids. Germline V gene sequence: CDR1 LNHDA, CDR2 SQIVND (reference sequence). V was clipped by 0 bases and J by 2 bases; unmatched bases: 6. This sequence was found in a human donor who received a combined kidney and bone marrow transplant. The chain recombines TRBV19 with TRBJ2-5; 7 bases are a match to TRBD2. This sample comprised CD4+ T cells from blood, obtained before the transplant. The CDR3 spells CASSIETTSRQETQYF. DNA of the CDR3: TGTGCCAGTAGTATAGAAACGACTAGCCGGCAAGAGACCCAGTACTTC.